The clone carrying this T cell receptor beta chain came up once. The sample belongs to a study of blood T cell repertoires in COVID-19. About the research overall: Italy, Spain and the United States were the sources of the convalescent and acute COVID-19 samples. From T cells, B-cell-depleted T cells, or PBMCs came the material, which was cDNA or gDNA.

Data came from immunoSEQ multiplex PCR; TCRdb stores just in-frame clones and leaves some out. The repertoire holds about 40,000 clones, with about 85% as singletons. Germline CDR1 is SGHDT and CDR2 is YYEEEE. The CDR3 has 12 amino acids. Trimming removed 8 bases from V and 10 bases from J, with 16 bases in between. The sequenced material came from peripheral blood. The source of this sequence is a man aged 45 to 65 in a cohort sampled during active COVID-19. This chain connects TRBV5-6 to TRBJ2-1, with D possibly TRBD2 on 5 matching bases. The CDR3 nucleotides are TGTGCCAGTACGGCGCGGCCGGGGGAGCAGTTCTTC. Its protein is CASTARPGEQFF.